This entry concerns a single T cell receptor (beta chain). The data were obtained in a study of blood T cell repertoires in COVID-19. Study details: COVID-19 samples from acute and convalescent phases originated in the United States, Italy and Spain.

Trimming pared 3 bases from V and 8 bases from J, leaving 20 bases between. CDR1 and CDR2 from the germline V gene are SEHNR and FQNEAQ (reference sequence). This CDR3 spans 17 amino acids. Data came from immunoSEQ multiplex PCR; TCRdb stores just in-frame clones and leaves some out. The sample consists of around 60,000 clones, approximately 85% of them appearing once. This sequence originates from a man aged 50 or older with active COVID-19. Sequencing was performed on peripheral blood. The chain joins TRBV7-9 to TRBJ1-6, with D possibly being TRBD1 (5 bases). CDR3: CASSFVRGLISHSPLHF. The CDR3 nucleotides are TGTGCCAGCAGCTTCGTACGGGGACTCATTTCGCATTCACCCCTCCACTTT.